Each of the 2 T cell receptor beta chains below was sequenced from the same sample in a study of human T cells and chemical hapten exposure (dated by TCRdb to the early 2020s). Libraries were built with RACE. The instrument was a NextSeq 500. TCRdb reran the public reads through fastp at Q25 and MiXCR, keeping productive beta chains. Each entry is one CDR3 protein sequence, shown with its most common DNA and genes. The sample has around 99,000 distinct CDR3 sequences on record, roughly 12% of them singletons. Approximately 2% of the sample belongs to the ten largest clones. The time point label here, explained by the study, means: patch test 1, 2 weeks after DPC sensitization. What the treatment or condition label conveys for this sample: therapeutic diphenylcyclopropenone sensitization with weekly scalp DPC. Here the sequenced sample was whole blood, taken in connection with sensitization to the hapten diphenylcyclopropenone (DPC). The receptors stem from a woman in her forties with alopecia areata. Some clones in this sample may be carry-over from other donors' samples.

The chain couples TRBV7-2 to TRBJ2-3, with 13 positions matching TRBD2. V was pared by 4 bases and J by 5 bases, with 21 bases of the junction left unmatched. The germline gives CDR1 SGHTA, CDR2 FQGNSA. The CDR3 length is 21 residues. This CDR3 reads CASSSRGDRRTSGRYEDTQYF. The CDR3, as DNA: TGTGCCAGCAGCTCCCGCGGGGACAGGCGGACTAGCGGGAGATATGAAGATACGCAGTATTTT.

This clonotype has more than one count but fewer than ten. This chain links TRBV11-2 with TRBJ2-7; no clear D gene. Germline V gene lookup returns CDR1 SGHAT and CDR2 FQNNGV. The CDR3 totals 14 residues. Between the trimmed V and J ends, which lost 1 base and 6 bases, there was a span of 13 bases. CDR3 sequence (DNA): TGTGCCAGCAGCTTAGTAGTACGGTCCGGCGAGCAGTACTTC. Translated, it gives CASSLVVRSGEQYF.